A selection of T cell receptor beta chains follows, all from one sample in a study of shared clonotypes between healthy human individuals. The data were produced by immunoSEQ multiplex PCR, yet TCRdb's version contains in-frame clones alone and is incomplete. The sample yields about 580,000 clones, 98% seen once. Sequencing input: naive CD8+ T cells sorted from blood. The receptors come from a man under 40 in good health. Each CDR3 is given without its conserved first and last residue. Some rows mark clone size as missing; the rest say once, few, many or name a class of expanded clone.

clone_size: .; v_call: TRBV6-1; j_call: TRBJ2-1; cdr3_aa: ATRLAGANEQF
clone_size: .; v_call: TRBV9; j_call: TRBJ1-3; cdr3_aa: ASTLNRNPDGNTIY
clone_size: .; v_call: TRBV6-1; j_call: TRBJ2-3; cdr3_aa: ATKTDRGTDTQY
clone_size: .; v_call: TRBV27; j_call: TRBJ2-2; cdr3_aa: ASSSGGRARSDAGELF
clone_size: .; v_call: TRBV13; j_call: TRBJ1-2; cdr3_aa: ASSLGPTGAFEDYGYT
clone_size: .; v_call: TRBV5-4; j_call: TRBJ2-7; cdr3_aa: ASSLAPTGTYEQY
clone_size: once; v_call: TRBV5-1; j_call: TRBJ2-7; cdr3_aa: ASSPGHGGVTEQY
clone_size: once; v_call: TRBV18; j_call: TRBJ2-7; cdr3_aa: ASSPGDRENYEQY
clone_size: .; v_call: TRBV7-9; j_call: TRBJ2-1; cdr3_aa: ASSLEVNEQF
clone_size: once; v_call: TRBV18; j_call: TRBJ2-7; cdr3_aa: ASSPRATGGSYEQY
clone_size: .; v_call: TRBV6-5; j_call: TRBJ2-1; cdr3_aa: ASSSLAGGFDEQF
clone_size: .; v_call: TRBV29-1; j_call: TRBJ1-1; cdr3_aa: SVAVNTEAF
clone_size: .; v_call: TRBV27; j_call: TRBJ2-3; cdr3_aa: ASKKREFTDTQY
clone_size: .; v_call: TRBV14; j_call: TRBJ2-7; cdr3_aa: ASSPTSRYYEQY
clone_size: .; v_call: TRBV27; j_call: TRBJ1-5; cdr3_aa: ASSPGQPQH
clone_size: .; v_call: TRBV7-7; j_call: TRBJ2-5; cdr3_aa: ASSLGGTDQETQY
clone_size: .; v_call: TRBV27; j_call: TRBJ2-1; cdr3_aa: ASSFGTSHNEQF
clone_size: .; v_call: TRBV5-5; j_call: TRBJ1-3; cdr3_aa: ASSLGLTVYSGNTIY
clone_size: .; v_call: TRBV7-3; j_call: TRBJ2-7; cdr3_aa: ASSLGLAGSRDEQY
clone_size: .; v_call: TRBV27; j_call: TRBJ1-5; cdr3_aa: ASSLAGVENQPQH
clone_size: .; v_call: TRBV5-1; j_call: TRBJ2-7; cdr3_aa: ASTLSGLAGYEQY
clone_size: .; v_call: TRBV20-1; j_call: TRBJ1-4; cdr3_aa: SARTNEKLF
clone_size: .; v_call: TRBV7-9; j_call: TRBJ2-1; cdr3_aa: ASSFTPGQQGTLDEQF
clone_size: .; v_call: TRBV27; j_call: TRBJ2-5; cdr3_aa: ASRDSQETQY
clone_size: .; v_call: TRBV27; j_call: TRBJ2-1; cdr3_aa: ASSLDLAAYNEQF
clone_size: .; v_call: TRBV29-1; j_call: TRBJ2-1; cdr3_aa: SALYSGSSYNEQF
clone_size: .; v_call: TRBV29-1; j_call: TRBJ2-7; cdr3_aa: SVVGRGEQY
clone_size: .; v_call: TRBV9; j_call: TRBJ2-1; cdr3_aa: ASSDRLARGDEQF
clone_size: .; v_call: TRBV19; j_call: TRBJ1-4; cdr3_aa: ASSPQQGGNEKLF
clone_size: .; v_call: TRBV6-1; j_call: TRBJ2-7; cdr3_aa: ASSPPPGQGYEQY
clone_size: .; v_call: TRBV15; j_call: TRBJ2-1; cdr3_aa: ATSDRGRGQF
clone_size: .; v_call: TRBV29-1; j_call: TRBJ2-1; cdr3_aa: SVGATGTSYNEQF